Below are 29 T cell receptor beta chains sequenced from a single sample in a study of T cell responses to AZD1222 COVID-19 vaccine. Here immunoSEQ multiplex PCR was the method, and the copy in TCRdb shows in-frame clones only, minus some. The table has 75,000 to 100,000 clones, around 90% seen once. Material: peripheral blood, obtained on day 0 of AZD1222 vaccination. The receptors stem from an adult in good health.

In its sample, this clone was seen a few times. The rearrangement uses TRBV3-1 (or the pseudogene TRBV3-2) and TRBJ1-2; TRBD1 is a possible D gene (5 bases). V was shortened by 4 bases and J by 6 bases, with 15 bases between the two germline ends. Germline assignment: CDR1 LGHDT and CDR2 YNNKEL (reference sequence). The CDR3 length is 14 residues. CDR3 sequence reads: CASSRPSGRDGYTF. The CDR3 bases are TGTGCCAGCAGCCGGCCTTCAGGGAGGGATGGCTACACCTTC.

CDR3 bases: TGTGCCAGCAGCCACAGATATCCTACCGGGACAGTAAACACCGGGGAGCTGTTTTTT. The encoded protein is CASSHRYPTGTVNTGELFF. The rearrangement joins TRBV3-1 (or the pseudogene TRBV3-2) to TRBJ2-2, with TRBD1 matching 7 bases. This CDR3 spans 19 amino acids. The germline V gene has CDR1 LGHDT and CDR2 YNNKEL (reference sequence). The J segment lost 2 bases and the V segment lost 3 bases, leaving 15 bases of the junction unmatched.

The chain combines TRBV7-2 with TRBJ2-1; maybe TRBD2 (7 bases). CDR3 length equals 15 residues. The V end was cut by 5 bases, the J end by 3 bases, with 14 bases between. The V gene's germline CDR1 is SGHTA and CDR2 FQGNSA. The CDR3 sequence is CASSRGADYYNEQFF. The CDR3 bases are TGTGCCAGCAGCCGGGGGGCCGATTACTACAATGAGCAGTTCTTC.

Only one count was recorded for this clone. The chain links TRBV7-9 to TRBJ1-5; 8 bases are shared with TRBD1. The CDR3 runs to 15 residues. The trim removed 1 base at V and 5 bases at J, leaving 4 bases unmatched. Germline CDR1 reads SEHNR; CDR2 reads FQNEAQ (reference sequence). This CDR3 reads CASSLGDRWDQPQHF. The CDR3 nucleotides read TGTGCCAGCAGCTTAGGGGACAGGTGGGATCAGCCCCAGCATTTT.

The chain links TRBV11-2 to TRBJ2-1; maybe TRBD2 (6 bases). Trimming stripped 1 base from V and 6 bases from J, with 13 bases between. The V gene's germline CDR1 is SGHAT and CDR2 FQNNGV. The CDR3 runs 15 residues. The CDR3 sequence is CASSLASGFFNEQFF. CDR3 coding DNA: TGTGCCAGCAGCTTAGCCAGCGGGTTTTTCAATGAGCAGTTCTTC.

The chain has TRBV7-6 and TRBJ2-7; D unresolved. The CDR3 has 12 amino acids. The V gene lost 1 base and the J gene lost 6 bases, with 7 bases spanning the gap. Germline-derived CDR1 and CDR2 are SGHVS and FNYEAQ. CDR3 amino acids: CASSLGHSEQYF. CDR3 coding DNA: TGTGCCAGCAGCTTAGGTCATAGCGAGCAGTACTTC. Together with reference TRBV7-6 and TRBJ2-7, the CDR3 gives the full variable domain: GAGVSQSPRYKVTKRGQDVALRCDPISGHVSLYWYRQALGQGPEFLTYFNYEAQQDKSGLPNDRFSAERPEGSISTLTIQRTEQRDSAMYRCASSLGHSEQYFGPGTRLTVT.

V gene TRBV2 combines with J gene TRBJ1-1; TRBD1 aligns across 10 bases. The CDR3 runs 16 residues. The germline V gene has CDR1 SNHLY and CDR2 FYNNEI. The junction had 13 bases not matched to a gene; V was cut back by 11 bases and J by 1 base. The CDR3, as DNA: TGTGCCGGACGCACCGGGACAGGGGCGAGGAACACTGAAGCTTTCTTT. This sequence encodes CAGRTGTGARNTEAFF.

V gene TRBV7-2 combines with J gene TRBJ1-2; perhaps TRBD1 as D (5 bases). Germline V gene sequence: CDR1 SGHTA, CDR2 FQGNSA. V was pared by 4 bases and J by 2 bases, with 8 bases between. This CDR3 is built from 13 residues. The DNA of the CDR3 is TGTGCCAGCAGCTCAGAGGGGAACTATGGCTACACCTTC. This codes for CASSSEGNYGYTF. The variable domain in full, completed from reference TRBV7-2 and TRBJ1-2, reads GAGVSQSPSNKVTEKGKDVELRCDPISGHTALYWYRQSLGQGLEFLIYFQGNSAPDKSGLPSDRFSAERTGGSVSTLTIQRTQQEDSAVYLCASSSEGNYGYTFGSGTRLTVV.

By sample share, this clone is medium-sized. The CDR3 spells CASSWSGGVTGELFF. For the CDR3, the DNA is TGCGCCAGCAGCTGGAGCGGGGGCGTCACCGGGGAGCTGTTTTTT. V gene TRBV5-1 combines with J gene TRBJ2-2; 8 nucleotides agree with TRBD2. The CDR3 length is 15 residues. Trimming cost V 3 bases and J 4 bases; bases outside gene matches: 5. Germline V CDR1 and CDR2: SGHRS, YFSETQ.

This clone was seen just once. This rearrangement joins TRBV23-1 to TRBJ2-3, with 7 nucleotides matching TRBD1. TRBV23-1 is filed as an ORF, its function uncertain. Trimming removed 4 bases from V and 0 bases from J; junction bases left unmatched: 1. The CDR3 consists of 14 residues. The CDR3 bases are TGCGCCAGCAGTCTGGGACAGAGCACAGATACGCAGTATTTT. Residues: CASSLGQSTDTQYF.

This clone was picked up one time. The chain employs TRBV18 and TRBJ1-3; 9 bases map to TRBD1. Germline CDR1 and CDR2: KGHSH and LQKENI. The V gene end was trimmed by 3 bases and the J gene end by 2 bases; junction bases not matched to a gene: 5. The CDR3 is made up of 16 amino acids. This chain's CDR3 is CASSPLQGATGNTIYF. The CDR3 DNA sequence: TGTGCCAGCTCACCTTTACAGGGGGCGACTGGAAACACCATATATTTT.

A single count supports this clone. The chain recombines TRBV7-3 with TRBJ2-1, with no clear D. Trimming pared 4 bases from V and 5 bases from J, leaving 12 bases between. Germline loops: CDR1 SGHTA, CDR2 FQGTGA. The CDR3 has 14 residues. The CDR3 here is CASSSRVENNEQFF. In nucleotides, the CDR3 is TGTGCCAGCAGCTCCCGCGTGGAGAACAATGAGCAGTTCTTC.

This sequence joins TRBV6-4 and TRBJ1-6; D uncertain. Germline V CDR1 and CDR2: MRHNA, SNTAGT. CDR3 length: 13 amino acids. V was trimmed by 8 bases and J by 1 base, leaving 6 bases between them. For the CDR3, the DNA is TGTGCCAGCCGGAGTTCCTATAATTCACCCCTCCACTTT. Translation gives CASRSSYNSPLHF.

This clone was picked up one time. The chain has TRBV5-5 and TRBJ1-2, with TRBD1 matching over 9 bases. Trimming took 2 bases from V and 5 from J; bases not matched to a gene: 7. The CDR3 spans 15 residues. From germline, CDR1 is SGHKS and CDR2 YYEKEE (reference sequence). The CDR3 loop is CASSFKTGGPYGYTF. In DNA form, the CDR3 reads TGTGCCAGCAGCTTTAAAACAGGGGGCCCATATGGCTACACCTTC.

The rearrangement joins TRBV6-2 or TRBV6-3 to TRBJ1-4; TRBD1 matches at 8 bases. CDR3 size: 15 residues. Trimming at V came to 4 bases and at J to 8 bases, leaving 9 bases not matched to a gene. From germline, CDR1 is MNHEY and CDR2 SVGEGT. CDR3 amino acids: CASSSRTGMGEKLFF. The CDR3 nucleotides read TGTGCCAGCAGTTCGCGGACAGGGATGGGCGAAAAACTGTTTTTT.

This clone turned up a few times. The chain has TRBV5-1 and TRBJ1-6, with D possibly being TRBD1 (6 bases). This CDR3 contains 13 residues. CDR1 is SGHRS, CDR2 YFSETQ, per germline. The V gene lost 7 bases and the J gene lost 7 bases, with 12 bases spanning the gap. CDR3 amino acids: CASGRQANSPLHF. The CDR3 coding sequence is TGCGCCAGCGGCCGACAGGCAAATTCACCCCTCCACTTT.

The chain links TRBV13 to TRBJ2-7, with D maybe TRBD1 (5 bases). Germline assignment: CDR1 PRHDT and CDR2 FYEKMQ (reference sequence). CDR3 length: 13 residues. V shed 6 bases and J shed 2 bases, with 11 bases lying between them. CDR3 DNA sequence: TGTGCCAGCAGTACCAGGGAAACCTACGAGCAGTACTTC. Protein product: CASSTRETYEQYF.

The chain carries TRBV2 and TRBJ2-3, with 13 bases identical to TRBD2. Trimming at V came to 5 bases and at J to 3 bases, leaving 5 bases not matched to a gene. The CDR3 loop spans 16 amino acids. The germline V gene encodes CDR1 SNHLY and CDR2 FYNNEI. The CDR3 DNA sequence: TGTGCCAGCAGTCCCGGACTAGCGGGGGAAACAGATACGCAGTATTTT. It codes for CASSPGLAGETDTQYF.

The CDR3 here is CASRGGLNSPLHF. For the CDR3, the DNA is TGTGCCAGCCGCGGGGGCCTTAATTCACCCCTCCACTTT. The rearrangement uses TRBV2 and TRBJ1-6; TRBD1 is a possible D gene (6 bases). CDR1 is SNHLY and CDR2 is FYNNEI in the germline V gene. The CDR3 extends over 13 amino acids. Trimming shortened V by 8 bases and J by 6 bases, and 11 bases separated the two germline ends.

J is TRBJ1-1 and V is TRBV19; D not certain. Between the trimmed V and J ends, which lost 7 bases and 7 bases, there was a span of 10 bases. CDR3 length: 11 residues. CDR1 LNHDA and CDR2 SQIVND come from the germline V gene (reference sequence). CDR3 protein: CASTVNGEAFF. The DNA of the CDR3 is TGTGCCAGTACCGTGAACGGTGAAGCTTTCTTT.

The gene calls are TRBV18 and TRBJ2-1; TRBD2 matches at 12 bases. The CDR3 contains 16 residues. Germline assignment: CDR1 KGHSH and CDR2 LQKENI. The V gene end was trimmed by 6 bases and the J gene end by 5 bases; junction bases not matched to a gene: 8. The CDR3 DNA is TGTGCCAGCTCTCCTCGACTAGCGGGGGATCACAATGAGCAGTTCTTC. As protein: CASSPRLAGDHNEQFF.

J is TRBJ2-3 and V is TRBV6-2 or TRBV6-3; TRBD2 matches at 11 bases. The trim removed 0 bases at V and 0 bases at J, leaving 8 bases unmatched. The CDR3 covers 19 residues. Germline CDR1 is MNHEY and CDR2 is SVGEGT. In DNA form, the CDR3 reads TGTGCCAGCAGTTACTCTATGACTAGCGGGGCGTCCAGCACAGATACGCAGTATTTT. The encoded protein is CASSYSMTSGASSTDTQYF.

The chain joins TRBV9 to TRBJ1-1, with D possibly TRBD1 on 6 matching bases. CDR1 is SGDLS, CDR2 YYNGEE, per germline. V was shortened by 1 base and J by 3 bases, with 13 bases between the two germline ends. The CDR3 spans 15 residues. CDR3 nucleotide sequence: TGTGCCAGCAGCGTAAATCCACAGGGAGACACTGAAGCTTTCTTT. It encodes CASSVNPQGDTEAFF.

This clone was recorded a few times. V gene TRBV5-6 combines with J gene TRBJ1-2; D is ambiguous. The germline V and J ends were trimmed by 4 bases and 0 bases, with 7 bases remaining between them. Germline CDR1 reads SGHDT; CDR2 reads YYEEEE. This CDR3 has 13 amino acids. For the CDR3, the DNA is TGTGCCAGCAGCCGGACTGCTAACTATGGCTACACCTTC. It codes for CASSRTANYGYTF.

The genes are TRBV7-2 and TRBJ1-1, with 11 bases lining up with TRBD1. Germline values: CDR1 SGHTA, CDR2 FQGNSA. Unmatched junction bases numbered 4, after V lost 4 bases and J lost 6 bases. CDR3 length: 14 amino acids. The CDR3 here is CASSWDRGTPEAFF. The CDR3 bases are TGTGCCAGCAGCTGGGACAGGGGGACCCCTGAAGCTTTCTTT. Full variable domain (remainder filled in from reference TRBV7-2 and TRBJ1-1): GAGVSQSPSNKVTEKGKDVELRCDPISGHTALYWYRQSLGQGLEFLIYFQGNSAPDKSGLPSDRFSAERTGGSVSTLTIQRTQQEDSAVYLCASSWDRGTPEAFFGQGTRLTVV.

The CDR3 coding sequence is TGCGCCAGCAGCCAAGATCTTGTGGCGGGGGGGTCCAATGAGCAGTTCTTC. Its translation is CASSQDLVAGGSNEQFF. The gene calls are TRBV4-3 and TRBJ2-1; TRBD2 agrees at 9 bases. Germline V lookup: CDR1 LGHNA, CDR2 YSLEER. The V gene end was trimmed by 0 bases and the J gene end by 6 bases; junction bases not matched to a gene: 9. The CDR3 consists of 17 residues.

This chain joins TRBV11-2 and TRBJ1-6; TRBD1 matches 7 bases. Germline V gene sequence: CDR1 SGHAT, CDR2 FQNNGV. The CDR3 is 17 residues long. The V segment lost 3 bases and the J segment 6 bases; nucleotides outside the gene matches: 11. The CDR3 coding sequence is TGTGCCAGCAGCTTCATGACAGGGCCCTTGGGTAATTCACCCCTCCACTTT. Its translation: CASSFMTGPLGNSPLHF.

The V and J genes are TRBV5-1 and TRBJ1-1; the match to TRBD1 covers 12 bases. Germline V gene sequence: CDR1 SGHRS, CDR2 YFSETQ. The trim removed 3 bases at V and 7 bases at J, leaving 7 bases unmatched. There are 15 residues in the CDR3. The CDR3 here is CASSWRGQGANEAFF. CDR3 sequence (DNA): TGCGCCAGCAGCTGGCGGGGACAGGGGGCTAATGAAGCTTTCTTT.

The CDR3 nucleotides read TGCGCCAGCAGCCAAGAAGACAGGGAATTAATTTACGAGCAGTACTTC. This sequence encodes CASSQEDRELIYEQYF. The V and J genes are TRBV4-1 and TRBJ2-7, with TRBD1 matching 7 bases. V lost 0 bases, J lost 4 bases, and 9 bases stayed unmatched. CDR1 and CDR2 from the germline V gene are MGHRA and YSYEKL. This CDR3 has 16 amino acids.